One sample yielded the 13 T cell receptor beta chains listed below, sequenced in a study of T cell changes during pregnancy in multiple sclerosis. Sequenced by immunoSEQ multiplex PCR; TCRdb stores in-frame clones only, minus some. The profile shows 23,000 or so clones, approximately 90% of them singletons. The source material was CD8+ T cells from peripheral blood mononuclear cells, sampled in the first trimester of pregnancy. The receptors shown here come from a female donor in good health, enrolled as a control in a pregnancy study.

The CDR3 reads CASSGGTGAKSPLHF. The CDR3 region has the DNA TGTGCCAGCAGCGGGGGGACAGGGGCCAAATCACCCCTCCACTTT. The J gene is TRBJ1-6, the V gene TRBV21-1; the D call in the table, TRBD1, was not verified against the DNA. TRBV21-1 is tagged as a pseudogene. The CDR3 has 15 amino acids.

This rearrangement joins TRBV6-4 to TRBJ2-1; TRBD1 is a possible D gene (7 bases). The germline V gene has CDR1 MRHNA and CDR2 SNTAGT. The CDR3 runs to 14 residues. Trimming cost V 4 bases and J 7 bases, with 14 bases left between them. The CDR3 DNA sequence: TGTGCCAGCAGTGGGGGGGACAGTAGAAATGAGCAGTTCTTC. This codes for CASSGGDSRNEQFF.

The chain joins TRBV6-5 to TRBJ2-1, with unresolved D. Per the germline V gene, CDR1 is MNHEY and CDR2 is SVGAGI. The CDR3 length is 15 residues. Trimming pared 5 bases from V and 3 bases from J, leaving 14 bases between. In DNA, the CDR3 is TGTGCCAGCAGTCCAGGAACAAGGAACTACAATGAGCAGTTCTTC. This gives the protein CASSPGTRNYNEQFF.

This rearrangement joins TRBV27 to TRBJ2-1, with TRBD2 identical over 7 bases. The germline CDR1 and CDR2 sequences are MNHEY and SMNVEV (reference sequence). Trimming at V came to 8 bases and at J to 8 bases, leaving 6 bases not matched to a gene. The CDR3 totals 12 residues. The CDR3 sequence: CASGLAVDEQFF. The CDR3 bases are TGTGCCAGCGGCCTAGCGGTTGATGAGCAGTTCTTC.

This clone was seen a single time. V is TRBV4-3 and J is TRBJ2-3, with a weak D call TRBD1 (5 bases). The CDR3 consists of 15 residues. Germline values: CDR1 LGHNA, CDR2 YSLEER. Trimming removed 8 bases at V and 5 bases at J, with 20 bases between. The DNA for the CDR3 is TGCGCCAGCGGAGAGCGTAGGGGAATAAGAGATACGCAGTATTTT. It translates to CASGERRGIRDTQYF.

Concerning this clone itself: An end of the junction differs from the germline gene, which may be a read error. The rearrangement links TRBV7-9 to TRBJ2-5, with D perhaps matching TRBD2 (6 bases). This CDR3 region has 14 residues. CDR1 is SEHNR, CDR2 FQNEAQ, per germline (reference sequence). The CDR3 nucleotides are TGCGCCAGCAGCCAAGTCGGCGGGGTGGAGACCCAGTACTTC. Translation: CASSQVGGVETQYF.

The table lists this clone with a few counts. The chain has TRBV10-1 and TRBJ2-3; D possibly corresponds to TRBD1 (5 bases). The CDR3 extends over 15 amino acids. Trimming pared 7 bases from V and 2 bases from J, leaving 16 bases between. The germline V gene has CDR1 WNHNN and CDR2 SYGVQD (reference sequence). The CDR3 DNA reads TGCGCCAGCATTAAGACAGTATCGGACACAGATACGCAGTATTTT. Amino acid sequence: CASIKTVSDTDTQYF.

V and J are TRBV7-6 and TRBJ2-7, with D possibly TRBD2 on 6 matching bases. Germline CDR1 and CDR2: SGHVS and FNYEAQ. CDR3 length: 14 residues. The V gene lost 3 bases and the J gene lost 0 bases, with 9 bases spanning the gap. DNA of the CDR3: TGTGCCAGCAGCTTGGAGGGGACCTCCTACGAGCAGTACTTC. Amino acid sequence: CASSLEGTSYEQYF.

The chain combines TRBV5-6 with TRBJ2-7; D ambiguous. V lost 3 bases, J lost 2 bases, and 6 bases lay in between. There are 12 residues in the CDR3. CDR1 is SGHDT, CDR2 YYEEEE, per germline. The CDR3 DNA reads TGTGCCAGCAGCTCAGGCACCTACGAGCAGTACTTC. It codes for CASSSGTYEQYF.

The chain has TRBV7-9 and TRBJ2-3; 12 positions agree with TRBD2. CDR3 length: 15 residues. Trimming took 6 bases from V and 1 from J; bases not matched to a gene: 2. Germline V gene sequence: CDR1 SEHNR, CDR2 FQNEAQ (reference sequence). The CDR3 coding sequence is TGTGCCAGCAGTGCTAGCGGGGGGGGCACAGATACGCAGTATTTT. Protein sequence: CASSASGGGTDTQYF. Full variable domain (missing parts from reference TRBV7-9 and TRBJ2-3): DTGVSQNPRHKITKRGQNVTFRCDPISEHNRLYWYRQTLGQGPEFLTYFQNEAQLEKSRLLSDRFSAERPKGSFSTLEIQRTEQGDSAMYLCASSASGGGTDTQYFGPGTRLTVL.

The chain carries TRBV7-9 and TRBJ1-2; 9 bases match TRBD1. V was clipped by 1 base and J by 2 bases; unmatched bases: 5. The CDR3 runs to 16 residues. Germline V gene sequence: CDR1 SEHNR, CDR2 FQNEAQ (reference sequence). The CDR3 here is CASSLGTGGSNYGYTF. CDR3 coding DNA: TGTGCCAGCAGCTTAGGAACAGGGGGCTCCAACTATGGCTACACCTTC.

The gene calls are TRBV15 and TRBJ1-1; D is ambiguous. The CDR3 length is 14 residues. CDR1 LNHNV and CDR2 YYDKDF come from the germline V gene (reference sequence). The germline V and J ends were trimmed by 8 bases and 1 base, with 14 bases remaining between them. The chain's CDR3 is CATSSNTENTEAFF. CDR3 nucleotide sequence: TGTGCCACCTCTAGCAACACCGAGAACACTGAAGCTTTCTTT.

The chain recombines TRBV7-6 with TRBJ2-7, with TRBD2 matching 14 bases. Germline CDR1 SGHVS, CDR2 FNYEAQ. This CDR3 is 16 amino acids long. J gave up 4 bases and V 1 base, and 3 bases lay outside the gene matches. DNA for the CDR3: TGTGCCAGCAGCTTAGAGACTAGCGGGGGGGCTTACGAGCAGTACTTC. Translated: CASSLETSGGAYEQYF. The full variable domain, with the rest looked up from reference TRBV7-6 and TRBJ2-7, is GAGVSQSPRYKVTKRGQDVALRCDPISGHVSLYWYRQALGQGPEFLTYFNYEAQQDKSGLPNDRFSAERPEGSISTLTIQRTEQRDSAMYRCASSLETSGGAYEQYFGPGTRLTVT.